This TCR beta chain was sequenced during a study of OX40 agonist ivuxolimab in advanced cancers. Study-wide findings and caveats: Fewer expanded clones were found on average in CD4+ than in CD8+ T cells. At 0.1 to 3.0 mg/kg and by week 6, CD4+ and CD8+ T cells in the blood had expanded clonally.

The data were produced by immunoSEQ multiplex PCR, yet TCRdb's version contains in-frame clones alone and is incomplete. This sample yields over 65,000 clones, of which about 88% are seen a single time; roughly 8% belongs to the top ten. Germline V gene data show CDR1 as MRHNA and CDR2 as SNTAGT. The CDR3 loop spans 13 amino acids. V was clipped by 5 bases and J by 8 bases, with 13 bases between them. A remark on this clone: Its antigen is unknown.

The sequencing here drew on CD4+ or CD8+ T cells sorted from blood, taken in a trial of the OX40 agonist ivuxolimab. This sequence joins TRBV6-4 and TRBJ2-1; no clear D gene. This clonotype originated in an adult with an advanced solid tumor such as melanoma, head and neck, liver or kidney cancer. This CDR3 reads CASSRWKSDEQFF. In DNA, the CDR3 is TGTGCCAGCAGTAGGTGGAAAAGCGATGAGCAGTTCTTC.